The 21 T cell receptor beta chains given below trace back to one sample, sequenced in a study of blood T cell repertoires in COVID-19. TCRdb's copy holds only in-frame clones and misses some; the assay was immunoSEQ multiplex PCR. The top ten clones hold over 9.5% of a sample with 150,000 to 250,000 clones, 80% to 90% of them seen once. Sequencing was done on a sample of PBMCs or T cells enriched from blood (not recorded which). The source of these receptors is a man aged 35-49 years who had recovered from COVID-19.

This chain joins TRBV15 and TRBJ1-2; D is undetermined. The germline gives CDR1 LNHNV, CDR2 YYDKDF (reference sequence). V dropped 5 bases and J dropped 3 bases, with 16 bases sitting between them. The CDR3 runs to 15 residues. CDR3 sequence: CATSLTRIIDYGYTF. CDR3 bases: TGTGCCACCAGCCTAACGCGAATAATCGACTATGGCTACACCTTC.

This clone was found once. The chain combines TRBV3-1 (or the pseudogene TRBV3-2) with TRBJ1-2; D call uncertain. The V gene's germline CDR1 is LGHDT and CDR2 YNNKEL (reference sequence). V shed 1 base and J shed 8 bases, with 14 bases lying between them. The CDR3 is 14 amino acids. CDR3 sequence (DNA): TGTGCCAGCAGCCAAGGGAGCCCTACTAGGGGCTACACCTTC. Translating it yields CASSQGSPTRGYTF.

This chain links TRBV27 with TRBJ1-2; tentatively, D is TRBD1 (6 bases). Germline-derived CDR1 and CDR2 are MNHEY and SMNVEV (reference sequence). V lost 1 base and J lost 4, with 16 bases in between. This CDR3 has 16 residues. The CDR3 region has the DNA TGTGCCAGCAGTTTATTTAGGGGAGGGGGGATCTATGGCTACACCTTC. It encodes CASSLFRGGGIYGYTF.

In this sample, this clone turned up a few times. The V and J genes are TRBV6-6 and TRBJ2-2; weak D call: TRBD2 (6 bases). Trimming left V 6 bases short and J 6 bases short, with 11 bases between. Germline V CDR1 and CDR2: MNHNY, SVGAGI (reference sequence). The CDR3 runs to 13 residues. The CDR3 reads CASSLALAGELFF. The CDR3 nucleotides read TGTGCCAGCAGCCTAGCGCTCGCCGGGGAGCTGTTTTTT.

The chain recombines TRBV18 with TRBJ1-1; 7 bases are a match to TRBD1. CDR3 length equals 15 residues. V lost 0 bases to trimming and J lost 4 bases; unmatched junction nucleotides: 5. CDR1 is KGHSH and CDR2 is LQKENI in the germline V gene. DNA of the CDR3: TGTGCCAGCTCACCACCTAGGGGGCGCAGCACTGAAGCTTTCTTT. Translated: CASSPPRGRSTEAFF.

This chain connects TRBV28 to TRBJ1-4, with 8 bases aligning to TRBD1. The CDR3 contains 16 residues. J was trimmed by 8 bases and V by 5 bases; bases with no gene match: 13. Germline V gives CDR1 MDHEN, CDR2 SYDVKM. This CDR3 reads CASSRYGQGLREKLFF. CDR3 DNA: TGTGCCAGCAGTCGATATGGACAGGGTCTAAGGGAAAAACTGTTTTTT.

The chain carries TRBV18 and TRBJ1-4; the D gene is possibly TRBD1 (6 bases). Trimming shortened V by 0 bases and J by 5 bases, and 10 bases separated the two germline ends. This CDR3 region has 15 residues. Germline-derived CDR1 and CDR2 are KGHSH and LQKENI. CDR3 nucleotides: TGTGCCAGCTCACCACCGGCGGGGGCGAATGAAAAACTGTTTTTT. This encodes CASSPPAGANEKLFF.

This clone was detected only once. This sequence joins TRBV10-1 and TRBJ2-1; tentatively, D is TRBD2 (7 bases). The V and J ends lost 6 bases and 2 bases respectively, with 17 bases between them. The CDR3 has 16 amino acids. Germline lookup yields CDR1 WNHNN and CDR2 SYGVQD (reference sequence). The CDR3 spells CASSEGGLAAYNEQFF. In nucleotides, the CDR3 is TGCGCCAGCAGCGAGGGGGGGCTAGCGGCCTACAATGAGCAGTTCTTC.

This chain links TRBV18 with TRBJ2-2, with 11 bases that match TRBD2. V dropped 2 bases and J dropped 7; count of bases not matched to a gene: 6. The CDR3 is made up of 16 amino acids. Germline V lookup: CDR1 KGHSH, CDR2 LQKENI. The CDR3 DNA reads TGTGCCAGCTCACCATTACTAGCGGGAGCGGACGGGGAGCTGTTTTTT. It specifies CASSPLLAGADGELFF.

Here the CDR3 reads CASVRGVSSPLHF. In DNA form, the CDR3 reads TGTGCCAGCGTACGGGGGGTGAGTTCACCCCTCCACTTT. The chain combines TRBV2 with TRBJ1-6; TRBD1 is a possible D gene (5 bases). Germline V gene data show CDR1 as SNHLY and CDR2 as FYNNEI. There are 13 residues in the CDR3. Trimming left V 8 bases short and J 9 bases short, with 14 bases between. Based on the CDR3 plus reference TRBV2 and TRBJ1-6, the full variable domain is EPEVTQTPSHQVTQMGQEVILRCVPISNHLYFYWYRQILGQKVEFLVSFYNNEISEKSEIFDDQFSVERPDGSNFTLKIRSTKLEDSAMYFCASVRGVSSPLHFGNGTRLTVT.

This chain links TRBV19 with TRBJ2-1, with D perhaps TRBD1 (6 bases). The V and J ends lost 1 base and 0 bases respectively, with 7 bases between them. The length of the CDR3 is 15 residues. Germline V lookup: CDR1 LNHDA, CDR2 SQIVND (reference sequence). In DNA, the CDR3 is TGTGCCAGTAGTATAGGAGGGGGCTCCTACAATGAGCAGTTCTTC. Translated: CASSIGGGSYNEQFF.

The rearrangement joins TRBV7-3 to TRBJ1-6, with a tentative D call TRBD1 (6 bases). This CDR3 contains 13 residues. V was trimmed by 8 bases and J by 5 bases, leaving 10 bases between them. Per germline, CDR1 SGHTA and CDR2 FQGTGA. The CDR3 nucleotides read TGTGCCAGCCGGGACACGAATAATTCACCCCTCCACTTT. This gives the protein CASRDTNNSPLHF. The complete variable domain, with remaining parts taken from reference TRBV7-3 and TRBJ1-6, reads GAGVSQTPSNKVTEKGKYVELRCDPISGHTALYWYRQSLGQGPEFLIYFQGTGAADDSGLPNDRFFAVRPEGSVSTLKIQRTERGDSAVYLCASRDTNNSPLHFGNGTRLTVT.

The chain carries TRBV5-8 and TRBJ1-5; 9 bases line up with TRBD1. Per germline, CDR1 SGHTS and CDR2 YDEGEE. The CDR3 extends over 14 amino acids. With V trimmed by 5 bases and J by 6 bases, 6 bases remained unmatched. The CDR3 sequence: CASRKTGGGQPQHF. The CDR3 DNA reads TGTGCCAGCAGGAAAACAGGGGGCGGTCAGCCCCAGCATTTT.

The chain joins TRBV7-2 to TRBJ2-3, with D perhaps matching TRBD1 (6 bases). Trimming left V 2 bases short and J 4 bases short, with 13 bases between. The CDR3 extends over 15 amino acids. From germline, CDR1 is SGHTA and CDR2 FQGNSA. CDR3 sequence: CASSLIPDRSDTQYF. The CDR3 region has the DNA TGTGCCAGCAGCTTAATCCCCGACAGGTCAGATACGCAGTATTTT.

Comment on this clone: Other nucleotide sequences in the sample specify the same CDR3. The V gene is TRBV28, the J gene TRBJ1-3, with a tentative D call TRBD1 (6 bases). V shed 6 bases and J shed 4 bases, with 16 bases lying between them. Per the germline V gene, CDR1 is MDHEN and CDR2 is SYDVKM. The CDR3 is made up of 15 amino acids. The CDR3 region is CASSPGQFSGNTIYF. CDR3 nucleotides: TGTGCCAGCAGCCCAGGACAGTTTTCGGGAAACACCATATATTTT.

The chain has TRBV6-1 and TRBJ1-6; possibly TRBD1 for D (5 bases). The CDR3 covers 15 residues. The V and J ends lost 4 bases and 8 bases respectively, with 15 bases between them. Germline V gene lookup returns CDR1 MNHNS and CDR2 SASEGT. The CDR3 loop reads CASSADGRGDSPLHF. CDR3 DNA: TGTGCCAGCAGTGCAGACGGACGGGGGGATTCACCCCTCCACTTT.

The chain combines TRBV19 with TRBJ1-5; TRBD1 agrees at 8 bases. The length of the CDR3 is 16 residues. The germline V gene has CDR1 LNHDA and CDR2 SQIVND (reference sequence). The trim removed 4 bases at V and 0 bases at J, leaving 5 bases unmatched. CDR3 sequence: CASSNRGSFSNQPQHF. The CDR3 DNA is TGTGCCAGTAGTAACAGGGGGAGTTTTAGCAATCAGCCCCAGCATTTT.

CDR3 loop: CASSVDTGTYNEQFF. The CDR3 DNA is TGTGCCAGCAGCGTAGATACGGGTACCTACAATGAGCAGTTCTTC. The chain combines TRBV9 with TRBJ2-1; D remains unclear. The CDR3 covers 15 residues. Germline V CDR1 and CDR2: SGDLS, YYNGEE. V dropped 0 bases and J dropped 2 bases, with 9 bases sitting between them. The entire variable domain, with the rest obtained from reference TRBV9 and TRBJ2-1, is as follows: DSGVTQTPKHLITATGQRVTLRCSPRSGDLSVYWYQQSLDQGLQFLIQYYNGEERAKGNILERFSAQQFPDLHSELNLSSLELGDSALYFCASSVDTGTYNEQFFGPGTRLTVL.

The sample holds one count of this clone. The chain has TRBV7-9 and TRBJ1-1, with TRBD1 as a possible D gene (6 bases). The V end lost 5 bases, the J end lost 11 bases, and 15 bases lay between the germline ends. Germline V gives CDR1 SEHNR, CDR2 FQNEAQ (reference sequence). The CDR3 runs 12 residues. DNA of the CDR3: TGTGCCAGCAGCCCACGGGGGGCGGACGCTTTCTTT. Residues: CASSPRGADAFF.

The sample holds one count of this clone. The chain couples TRBV5-6 to TRBJ1-5, with a tentative D call TRBD1 (5 bases). Germline V gives CDR1 SGHDT, CDR2 YYEEEE. V lost 2 bases to trimming and J lost 3 bases, with 9 bases between them. The CDR3 is 14 residues long. The CDR3 loop reads CASSFRQNNQPQHF. In DNA, the CDR3 is TGTGCCAGCAGCTTCCGACAGAACAATCAGCCCCAGCATTTT.

V gene TRBV30 combines with J gene TRBJ1-1; tentatively, D is TRBD1 (6 bases). The CDR3 spans 13 residues. V gave up 1 base and J gave up 2 bases, with 8 bases separating them. Germline V gives CDR1 GTSNPN, CDR2 SVGIG (reference sequence). The CDR3 DNA sequence: TGTGCCTGGAGTGGACAGGTTAACACTGAAGCTTTCTTT. Translation: CAWSGQVNTEAFF.